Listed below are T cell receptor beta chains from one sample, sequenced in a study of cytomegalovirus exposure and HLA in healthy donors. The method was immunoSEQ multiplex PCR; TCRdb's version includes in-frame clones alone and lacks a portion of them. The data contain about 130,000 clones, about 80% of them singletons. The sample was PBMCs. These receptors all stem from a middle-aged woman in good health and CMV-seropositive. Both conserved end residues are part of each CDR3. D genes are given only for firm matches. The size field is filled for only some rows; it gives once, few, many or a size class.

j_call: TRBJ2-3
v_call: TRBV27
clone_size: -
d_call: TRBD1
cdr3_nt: TGTGCCAGCAGTTCCCTGACAGGGTTTAACACAGATACGCAGTATTTT
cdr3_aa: CASSSLTGFNTDTQYF

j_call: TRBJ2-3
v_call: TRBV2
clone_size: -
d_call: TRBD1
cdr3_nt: TGTGCCAGCAGGTTGACAGGGGGCGCAGATACGCAGTATTTT
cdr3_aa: CASRLTGGADTQYF

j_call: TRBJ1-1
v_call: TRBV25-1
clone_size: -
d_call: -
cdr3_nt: TGTGCCAGCAGTGAAGTGGGCAGAAACACTGAAGCTTTCTTT
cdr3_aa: CASSEVGRNTEAFF

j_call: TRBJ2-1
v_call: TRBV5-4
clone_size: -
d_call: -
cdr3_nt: TGTGCCAGCAGCTCGAAAAGCGGGACAATCTACAATGAGCAGTTCTTC
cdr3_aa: CASSSKSGTIYNEQFF

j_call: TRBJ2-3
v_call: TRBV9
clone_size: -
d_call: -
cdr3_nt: TGTGCCAGCAGCGTAGGCCTCGCGGACACAGATACGCAGTATTTT
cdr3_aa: CASSVGLADTDTQYF

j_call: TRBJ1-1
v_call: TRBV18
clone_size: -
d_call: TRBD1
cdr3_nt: TGTGCCAGCTCACCACTTACAGGGGGCAAGAACACTGAAGCTTTCTTT
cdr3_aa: CASSPLTGGKNTEAFF

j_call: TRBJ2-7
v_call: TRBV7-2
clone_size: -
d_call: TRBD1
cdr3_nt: TGTGCCAGCAGCCTTCTAGGCACAGGGGGCTACGAGCAGTACTTC
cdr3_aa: CASSLLGTGGYEQYF

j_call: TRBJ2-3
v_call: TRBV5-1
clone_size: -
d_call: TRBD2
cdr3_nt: TGCGCCAGCAGCCTGGGGACTACCCTTACTAGCACAGATACGCAGTATTTT
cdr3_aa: CASSLGTTLTSTDTQYF

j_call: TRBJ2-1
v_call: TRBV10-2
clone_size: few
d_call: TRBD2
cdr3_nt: TGCGCCAGCAGTGATCTAGCGGGATTGATGAATGAGCAGTTCTTC
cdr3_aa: CASSDLAGLMNEQFF

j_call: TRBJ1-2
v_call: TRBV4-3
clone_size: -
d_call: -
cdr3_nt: TGCGCCAGCAGCCTAATTCTTCTGAGGGATGGCTACACCTTC
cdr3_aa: CASSLILLRDGYTF

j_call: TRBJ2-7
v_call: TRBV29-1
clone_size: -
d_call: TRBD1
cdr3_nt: TGCAGCGCAGAACAGGGGTCGTCATACGAGCAGTACTTC
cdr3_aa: CSAEQGSSYEQYF

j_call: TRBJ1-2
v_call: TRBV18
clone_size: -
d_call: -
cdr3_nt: TGTGCCAGCTCACCAGGGGGCGATGGCTACACCTTC
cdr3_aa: CASSPGGDGYTF

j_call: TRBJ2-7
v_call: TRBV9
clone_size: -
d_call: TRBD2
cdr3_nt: TGTGCCAGCAGCGTAGTTGCTAGCGGGAGGGCGGAGCAGTACTTC
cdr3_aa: CASSVVASGRAEQYF

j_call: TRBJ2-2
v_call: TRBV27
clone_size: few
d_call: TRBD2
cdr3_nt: TGTGCCAGCAGTTTAGCCGGGACTAGAAACACCGGGGAGCTGTTTTTT
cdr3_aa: CASSLAGTRNTGELFF

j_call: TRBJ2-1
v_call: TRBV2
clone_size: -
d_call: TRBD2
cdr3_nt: TGTGCCAGCAGTGAAAATCTAGCGGGAGTTGAGCAGTTCTTC
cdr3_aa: CASSENLAGVEQFF

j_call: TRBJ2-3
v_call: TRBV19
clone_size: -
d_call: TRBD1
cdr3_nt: TGTGCCAGTAGTATCCAGGGGGCGGATACGCAGTATTTT
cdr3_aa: CASSIQGADTQYF

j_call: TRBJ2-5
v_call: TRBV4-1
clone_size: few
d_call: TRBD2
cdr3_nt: TGCGCCAGCAGACAGCCAGGCGGGGGGCAAGAGACCCAGTACTTC
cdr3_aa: CASRQPGGGQETQYF

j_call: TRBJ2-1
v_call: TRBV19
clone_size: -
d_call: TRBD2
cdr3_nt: TGTGCCAGTAGTATTAAACTAGCGGGAGGTGAGCAGTTCTTC
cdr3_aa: CASSIKLAGGEQFF

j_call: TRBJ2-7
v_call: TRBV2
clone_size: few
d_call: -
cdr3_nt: TGTGCCAGCGGGGGATTTGGCGGGGTCTCCTACGAGCAGTACTTC
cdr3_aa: CASGGFGGVSYEQYF

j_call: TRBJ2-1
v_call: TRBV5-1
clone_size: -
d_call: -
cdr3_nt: TGCGCCAGCAGCCAAACTCGCCATGAGCAGTTCTTC
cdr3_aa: CASSQTRHEQFF

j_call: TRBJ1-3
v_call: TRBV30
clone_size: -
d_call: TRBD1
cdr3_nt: TGTGCCTGGAGTCCGAAATCCGGGACAGGGTCCTCTGGAAACACCATATATTTT
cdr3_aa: CAWSPKSGTGSSGNTIYF

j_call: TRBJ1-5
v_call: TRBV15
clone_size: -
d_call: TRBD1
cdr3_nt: TGTGCCACCAGCTGGACAGGGGGCGAGGGTCAGCCCCAGCATTTT
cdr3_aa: CATSWTGGEGQPQHF

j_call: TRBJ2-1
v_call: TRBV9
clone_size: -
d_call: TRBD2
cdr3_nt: TGTGCCAGCAGCGACGGGACTAGCGGGAGCCTCAATGAGCAGTTCTTC
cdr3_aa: CASSDGTSGSLNEQFF

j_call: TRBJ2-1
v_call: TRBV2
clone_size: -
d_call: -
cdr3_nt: TGTGCCAGCAGGCCGGAGCGGCATGAGCAGTTCTTC
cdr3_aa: CASRPERHEQFF